This T cell receptor (beta chain) was sequenced in a study of shared clonotypes between healthy human individuals. Notes on the study in general: Memory subsets generally showed smaller estimated richness than naive subsets did.

Using immunoSEQ multiplex PCR, the repertoire was profiled, and TCRdb retains in-frame clones only, with some absent. This sample has over a million clones, with roughly 80% found just once. Donors comprised healthy HIV-negative adults lacking recent acute infections or vaccinations. The study drew all its donors from Caucasian adults living in Nashville, Tennessee. A word on this clone: Its antigen remains unknown.

Germline CDR1 reads SGHAT; CDR2 reads FQNNGV. Trimming pared 3 bases from V and 7 bases from J, leaving 10 bases between. This CDR3 is 13 amino acids long. This receptor was obtained from a man aged 18 to 30 in good health. Sequenced: memory CD4+ T cells sorted from blood. The subset: CD45RA-negative fraction. This rearrangement joins TRBV11-2 to TRBJ2-1; D is ambiguous. The CDR3 DNA reads TGTGCCAGCAGCTTGACTTTAGATAATGAGCAGTTCTTC. It specifies CASSLTLDNEQFF.